Reported below is one TCR beta chain. The source of the sample is a study of T cell repertoires in aging, cancer and after chemotherapy. Amplification of TCR beta used genomic DNA extracted from peripheral blood. With 4 bases removed from V and 3 bases from J, the gap between germline ends came to 16 bases. Germline V lookup: CDR1 LNHDA, CDR2 SQIVND (reference sequence). The CDR3 totals 16 residues. Multiplex touch-down PCR with TRB-A/B primers amplified rearranged V-D-J TRB sequences. TCRdb reprocessed the multiplex PCR reads via MiXCR and lists one record per CDR3 protein. The sample shows some 6,300 distinct CDR3 sequences, roughly a quarter of them seen only once.

The TCR sequence derives from a human donor with a blood cancer. Sequencing was done on a sample of blood. The gene calls are TRBV19 and TRBJ1-5, with D possibly matching TRBD1 (6 bases). CDR3 region: CASSSPPGVNNQPQHF. The CDR3 coding sequence is TGTGCCAGTAGTAGCCCTCCAGGGGTAAACAATCAGCCCCAGCATTTT.